The clone carrying this TCR beta chain was detected only a few times. Using immunoSEQ multiplex PCR, the repertoire was profiled, and TCRdb retains in-frame clones only, with some absent. This sample has tens of thousands of clones, with about nine tenths found just once. The data originate from a study of blood T cell repertoires in COVID-19. CDR1 and CDR2 from the germline V gene are SGHRS and YFSETQ. The CDR3 consists of 15 residues. V was pared by 4 bases and J by 0 bases, with 6 bases of the junction left unmatched. The source material was peripheral blood. The chain couples TRBV5-1 to TRBJ2-7; 8 bases are a match to TRBD1. The source is a human donor with active COVID-19. The donor label of this sample is uncertain. CDR3 bases: TGCGCCAGCAGCGCCGGACAGGGACCCTCCTACGAGCAGTACTTC. This gives the protein CASSAGQGPSYEQYF. The whole variable domain, filled in from reference TRBV5-1 and TRBJ2-7, reads KAGVTQTPRYLIKTRGQQVTLSCSPISGHRSVSWYQQTPGQGLQFLFEYFSETQRNKGNFPGRFSGRQFSNSRSEMNVSTLELGDSALYLCASSAGQGPSYEQYFGPGTRLTVT.